This TCR beta chain emerged from a study of blood T cell repertoires in COVID-19. Study-wide context: Whether acute or convalescent, the COVID-19 samples came from the United States, Italy and Spain. PBMCs, B-cell-depleted T cells, or T cells provided the cDNA or gDNA that made up the material.

Repertoires were generated with immunoSEQ multiplex PCR, while TCRdb's copy carries only in-frame clones and drops some. The profile shows about 250,000 clones, around 90% of them singletons. Germline CDR1 reads LNHDA; CDR2 reads SQIVND (reference sequence). The CDR3 extends over 13 amino acids. Trimming shortened V by 7 bases and J by 5 bases, and 14 bases separated the two germline ends. This study enrolled people aged about 18 to 100 from 24 US geographic areas. Participant-given clinical history determined each cohort assignment. This sequence was found in a woman younger than 35 who had recovered from COVID-19. The rearrangement joins TRBV19 to TRBJ1-2; D is unclear. The sample was PBMCs or T cells enriched from blood (not recorded which). For the CDR3, the DNA is TGTGCCAGTAAGGTAGCCGGCCGGTATGGCTACACCTTC. As protein: CASKVAGRYGYTF.